The 23 T cell receptor beta chains presented below share a single source sample, sequenced in a study of shared clonotypes between healthy human individuals. CD8 cells regarded as naive lacked CD45RO, were positively chosen for CCR7, and omitted terminally differentiated effector memory CD45RA+ cells. Generated by immunoSEQ multiplex PCR, the TCRdb table keeps only in-frame clones and is missing some. This table has approximately 1.9 million clones, over 85% appearing once. The sequencing sample was made of naive CD8+ T cells from PBMCs. The receptor set was obtained from a man between 18 and 29 years old in good health. Some clones in this sample may be carry-over from other donors' samples.

The CDR3 DNA sequence: TGTGCCAGCAGCCTCCCGACAGGCATCCGTGAAGCTTTCTTT. Its translation is CASSLPTGIREAFF. V gene TRBV7-9 combines with J gene TRBJ1-1, with a tentative D call TRBD1 (6 bases). Per germline, CDR1 SEHNR and CDR2 FQNEAQ (reference sequence). V was shortened by 5 bases and J by 7 bases, with 17 bases between the two germline ends. CDR3 length equals 14 residues.

V gene TRBV7-9 combines with J gene TRBJ2-1, with D possibly matching TRBD2 (6 bases). This CDR3 has 17 residues. Per germline, CDR1 SEHNR and CDR2 FQNEAQ (reference sequence). V was trimmed by 1 base and J by 2 bases, leaving 15 bases between them. The CDR3: CASSLDVEGLAYNEQFF. In DNA, the CDR3 is TGTGCCAGCAGCTTAGATGTAGAGGGACTCGCCTACAATGAGCAGTTCTTC.

The rearrangement links TRBV7-9 to TRBJ2-1; D uncertain. The CDR3 is made up of 14 amino acids. Trimming took off 1 base at V and 3 bases at J, with 7 bases between the two ends. Germline CDR1 SEHNR, CDR2 FQNEAQ (reference sequence). The CDR3 is CASSLVRLYNEQFF. CDR3 coding DNA: TGTGCCAGCAGCTTAGTCCGCCTCTACAATGAGCAGTTCTTC.

The chain links TRBV7-2 to TRBJ2-2; 14 nucleotides line up with TRBD2. J was trimmed by 6 bases and V by 3 bases; bases with no gene match: 6. CDR3 length: 17 amino acids. Germline loops: CDR1 SGHTA, CDR2 FQGNSA. CDR3 in DNA: TGTGCCAGCAGCTTGAGACCGGGACTAGCGGGAGCCGGGGAGCTGTTTTTT. Its protein product is CASSLRPGLAGAGELFF.

CDR3 sequence reads: CASSLELGHAAQETQYF. The CDR3 bases are TGTGCCAGCAGCTTGGAGTTGGGACATGCCGCCCAAGAGACCCAGTACTTC. This rearrangement joins TRBV5-5 to TRBJ2-5; D possibly corresponds to TRBD1 (6 bases). The germline V and J ends were trimmed by 0 bases and 1 base, with 16 bases remaining between them. This CDR3 contains 17 residues. Germline V gene lookup returns CDR1 SGHKS and CDR2 YYEKEE (reference sequence).

The CDR3, as DNA: TGTGCCAGCAGCCCCCGGGACAGAGGCGTGGAGCAGTACTTC. Protein: CASSPRDRGVEQYF. This chain uses TRBV7-9 with TRBJ2-7; 7 bases are shared with TRBD1. Germline-derived CDR1 and CDR2 are SEHNR and FQNEAQ (reference sequence). The CDR3 consists of 14 residues. The junction had 11 bases not matched to a gene; V was cut back by 5 bases and J by 7 bases.

The chain is built from TRBV7-9 and TRBJ2-7; tentative D call: TRBD2 (7 bases). In germline, CDR1 is SEHNR, CDR2 FQNEAQ (reference sequence). This CDR3 is built from 19 residues. V was clipped by 4 bases and J by 2 bases, with 27 bases between them. In nucleotides, the CDR3 is TGTGCCAGCAGCTCCCCCCTACGCGACTCGCAGGGGAGGGCCTACGAGCAGTACTTC. It yields the protein CASSSPLRDSQGRAYEQYF.

The rearrangement joins TRBV6-6 to TRBJ2-7; D perhaps matches TRBD2 (5 bases). V was pared by 5 bases and J by 3 bases, with 17 bases between. This CDR3 is built from 15 residues. Germline V gives CDR1 MNHNY, CDR2 SVGAGI (reference sequence). For the CDR3, the DNA is TGTGCCAGCAGTGGCAATACTAGATTCGTCTACGAGCAGTACTTC. Its protein is CASSGNTRFVYEQYF.

J is TRBJ2-1 and V is TRBV9, with 8 bases matching TRBD2. The CDR3 totals 14 residues. Germline V gene sequence: CDR1 SGDLS, CDR2 YYNGEE. After removal of 3 bases from V and 4 bases from J, the junction contained 3 bases not matched to a gene. CDR3 loop: CASSEGLEYNEQFF. The CDR3 bases are TGTGCCAGCAGCGAGGGACTAGAATACAATGAGCAGTTCTTC.

Points on this clone: This sample includes further DNA sequences coding for the same CDR3. The chain has TRBV9 and TRBJ2-1, with unresolved D. V was trimmed by 0 bases and J by 6 bases, leaving 1 base between them. The CDR3 is 11 residues long. The germline gives CDR1 SGDLS, CDR2 YYNGEE. CDR3 nucleotide sequence: TGTGCCAGCAGCGTAGCCAATGAGCAGTTCTTC. Encoded protein: CASSVANEQFF. The variable domain in full, with the rest retrieved from reference TRBV9 and TRBJ2-1, is DSGVTQTPKHLITATGQRVTLRCSPRSGDLSVYWYQQSLDQGLQFLIQYYNGEERAKGNILERFSAQQFPDLHSELNLSSLELGDSALYFCASSVANEQFFGPGTRLTVL.

Points on this clone: In the same sample, other DNA sequences code for this CDR3. This rearrangement joins TRBV7-9 to TRBJ2-7, with 10 positions matching TRBD1. This CDR3 comprises 15 residues. Germline loops: CDR1 SEHNR, CDR2 FQNEAQ (reference sequence). The V gene end was trimmed by 1 base and the J gene end by 1 base; junction bases not matched to a gene: 1. Here the CDR3 DNA reads TGTGCCAGCAGCTTAGTGGGACAGGGGTCCTACGAGCAGTACTTC. Translation: CASSLVGQGSYEQYF.

Only one count was recorded for this clone. The chain uses TRBV7-9 and TRBJ2-3; D is ambiguous. CDR3 length: 14 residues. Germline V gene lookup returns CDR1 SEHNR and CDR2 FQNEAQ (reference sequence). Between the trimmed V and J ends, which lost 1 base and 6 bases, there was a span of 11 bases. CDR3 in amino acids: CASSLEGVGDTQYF. The CDR3 nucleotides are TGTGCCAGCAGCTTAGAAGGCGTGGGGGATACGCAGTATTTT.

A word on this clone: The sample has other DNA sequences that encode this CDR3 too. This rearrangement joins TRBV27 to TRBJ1-5; no clear D. The germline CDR1 and CDR2 sequences are MNHEY and SMNVEV (reference sequence). This CDR3 region has 14 residues. Trimming removed 2 bases at V and 3 bases at J, with 8 bases between. CDR3 residues: CASSLVGSNQPQHF. DNA of the CDR3: TGTGCCAGCAGTTTAGTGGGGTCCAATCAGCCCCAGCATTTT.

This clone showed up just a few times. The rearrangement joins TRBV9 to TRBJ1-2, with D tentatively TRBD1 (6 bases). Germline V CDR1 and CDR2: SGDLS, YYNGEE. Between the trimmed V and J ends, which lost 0 bases and 6 bases, there was a span of 9 bases. This CDR3 comprises 13 residues. CDR3 region: CASSVGTVNGYTF. The CDR3 DNA reads TGTGCCAGCAGCGTAGGGACAGTCAATGGCTACACCTTC.

J is TRBJ1-1 and V is TRBV9; D is ambiguous. The ends were cut back, 3 bases at V and 1 base at J, with 10 bases in the middle. CDR3 length equals 14 residues. Germline V gene lookup returns CDR1 SGDLS and CDR2 YYNGEE. The CDR3 sequence is CASSARSTNTEAFF. In DNA, the CDR3 is TGTGCCAGCAGCGCCCGGTCCACGAACACTGAAGCTTTCTTT.

The chain employs TRBV27 and TRBJ1-5, with D possibly TRBD1 on 6 matching bases. Deletions cut 4 bases from V and 5 bases from J, with 12 bases between. Germline V CDR1 and CDR2: MNHEY, SMNVEV (reference sequence). The CDR3 loop spans 14 amino acids. CDR3 loop: CASSSTRQDQPQHF. The CDR3 region has the DNA TGTGCCAGCAGTTCAACCCGACAGGATCAGCCCCAGCATTTT.

This chain joins TRBV6-4 and TRBJ1-5; the D gene is possibly TRBD1 (5 bases). Germline V gene sequence: CDR1 MRHNA, CDR2 SNTAGT. The CDR3 extends over 15 amino acids. The V gene lost 9 bases and the J gene lost 4 bases, with 19 bases spanning the gap. CDR3 protein: CARGPLIAGNQPQHF. DNA for the CDR3: TGTGCCAGAGGACCGCTCATCGCAGGGAATCAGCCCCAGCATTTT.

This clone has only one observation. The chain carries TRBV30 and TRBJ2-2; D is undetermined. Germline-derived CDR1 and CDR2 are GTSNPN and SVGIG (reference sequence). The CDR3 has 14 residues. Trimming removed 0 bases at V and 6 bases at J, with 11 bases between. The CDR3 nucleotides read TGTGCCTGGAGTGTACCCCTGTCACCCGGGGAGCTGTTTTTT. It yields the protein CAWSVPLSPGELFF.

The CDR3 region has the DNA TGTGCCAGCAGCTCAGGGGGGGGTCTCACTGAAGCTTTCTTT. This sequence encodes CASSSGGGLTEAFF. This chain joins TRBV7-6 and TRBJ1-1; 7 nucleotides line up with TRBD1. This CDR3 spans 14 amino acids. Germline-derived CDR1 and CDR2 are SGHVS and FNYEAQ. V was clipped by 4 bases and J by 4 bases; unmatched bases: 6. Looking up the rest from reference TRBV7-6 and TRBJ1-1 gives the full variable domain: GAGVSQSPRYKVTKRGQDVALRCDPISGHVSLYWYRQALGQGPEFLTYFNYEAQQDKSGLPNDRFSAERPEGSISTLTIQRTEQRDSAMYRCASSSGGGLTEAFFGQGTRLTVV.

The rearrangement joins TRBV7-9 to TRBJ2-5; weak D call: TRBD2 (5 bases). Germline CDR1 and CDR2: SEHNR and FQNEAQ (reference sequence). The CDR3 has 13 residues. V was cut by 3 bases and J by 3 bases, with 8 bases left in between. The CDR3 coding sequence is TGTGCCAGCAGCTTCCGGGAAAAAGAGACCCAGTACTTC. It specifies CASSFREKETQYF.

This chain joins TRBV25-1 and TRBJ2-7; TRBD1 aligns across 7 bases. Germline V gene data show CDR1 as MGHDK and CDR2 as SYGVNS. This CDR3 is built from 12 residues. V dropped 11 bases and J dropped 2; count of bases not matched to a gene: 6. The CDR3 sequence: CAYGTATYEQYF. CDR3 in DNA: TGTGCCTACGGGACAGCAACCTACGAGCAGTACTTC.

The chain combines TRBV7-6 with TRBJ2-3, with 7 bases identical to TRBD2. The CDR3 is 15 residues long. Germline loops: CDR1 SGHVS, CDR2 FNYEAQ. J gave up 0 bases and V 6 bases, and 6 bases lay outside the gene matches. In nucleotides, the CDR3 is TGTGCCAGCAGAAGACTAGCCGCTAGCACAGATACGCAGTATTTT. Translation gives CASRRLAASTDTQYF.

This sequence joins TRBV27 and TRBJ1-2; no clear D gene. The CDR3 is 15 amino acids. Trimming removed 2 bases from V and 4 bases from J, with 14 bases in between. The germline CDR1 and CDR2 sequences are MNHEY and SMNVEV (reference sequence). The DNA of the CDR3 is TGTGCCAGCAGTTTAACCGGAGCCACCTCCTATGGCTACACCTTC. Translated, it gives CASSLTGATSYGYTF.